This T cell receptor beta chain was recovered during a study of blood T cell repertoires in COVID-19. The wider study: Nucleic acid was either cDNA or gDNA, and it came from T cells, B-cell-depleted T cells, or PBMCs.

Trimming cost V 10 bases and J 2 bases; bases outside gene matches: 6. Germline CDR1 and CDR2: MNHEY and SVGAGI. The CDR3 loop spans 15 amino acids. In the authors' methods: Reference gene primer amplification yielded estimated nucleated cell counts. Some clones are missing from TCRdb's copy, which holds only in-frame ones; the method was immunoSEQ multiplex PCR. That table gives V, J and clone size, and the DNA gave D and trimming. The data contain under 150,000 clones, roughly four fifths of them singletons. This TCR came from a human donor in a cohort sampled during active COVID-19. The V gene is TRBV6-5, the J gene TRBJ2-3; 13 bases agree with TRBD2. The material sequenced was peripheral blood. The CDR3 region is CAIRTSGGNTDTQYF. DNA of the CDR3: TGTGCCATCCGGACTAGCGGGGGAAACACAGATACGCAGTATTTT.